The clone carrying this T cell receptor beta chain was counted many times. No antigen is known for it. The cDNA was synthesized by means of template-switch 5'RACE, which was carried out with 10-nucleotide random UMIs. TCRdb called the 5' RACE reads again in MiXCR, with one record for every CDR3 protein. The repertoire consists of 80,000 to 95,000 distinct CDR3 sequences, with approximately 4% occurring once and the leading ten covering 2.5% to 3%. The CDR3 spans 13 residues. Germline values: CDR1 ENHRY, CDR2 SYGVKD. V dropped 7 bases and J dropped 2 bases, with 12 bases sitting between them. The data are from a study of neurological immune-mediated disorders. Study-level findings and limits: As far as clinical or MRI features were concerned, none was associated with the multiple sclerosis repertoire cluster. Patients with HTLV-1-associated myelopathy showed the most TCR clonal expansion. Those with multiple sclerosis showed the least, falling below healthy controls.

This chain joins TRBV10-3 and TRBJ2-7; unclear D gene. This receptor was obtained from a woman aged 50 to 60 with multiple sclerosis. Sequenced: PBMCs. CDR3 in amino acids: CAIMADRTYEQYF. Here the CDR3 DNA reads TGTGCCATCATGGCGGACCGAACCTACGAGCAGTACTTC.